This paragraph reports one TCR beta chain. In the authors' methods: Nucleated cell number was recorded as an estimate derived from reference gene primer amplification. Sequencing was performed with immunoSEQ multiplex PCR; in TCRdb, only in-frame clones are kept and a portion is missing. V and J calls and clone size are as listed in that table; D and trimming were resolved from the DNA. This repertoire shows about 150,000 clones, about 79% found once; its top ten account for roughly 7.9%. The sample belongs to a study of blood T cell repertoires in COVID-19. The specimen sequenced was peripheral blood. The receptor comes from a woman in her forties or fifties in a cohort sampled during active or convalescent COVID-19.

DNA of the CDR3: TGCGCCAGCAGCTTGAGCCCGGGACTGGGGAATGAAAAACTGTTTTTT. Protein sequence: CASSLSPGLGNEKLFF. The V call is TRBV5-1, the J call TRBJ1-4, with D maybe TRBD1 (5 bases). With 1 base removed from V and 5 bases from J, the gap between germline ends came to 15 bases. This CDR3 spans 16 amino acids. Germline V gene sequence: CDR1 SGHRS, CDR2 YFSETQ.